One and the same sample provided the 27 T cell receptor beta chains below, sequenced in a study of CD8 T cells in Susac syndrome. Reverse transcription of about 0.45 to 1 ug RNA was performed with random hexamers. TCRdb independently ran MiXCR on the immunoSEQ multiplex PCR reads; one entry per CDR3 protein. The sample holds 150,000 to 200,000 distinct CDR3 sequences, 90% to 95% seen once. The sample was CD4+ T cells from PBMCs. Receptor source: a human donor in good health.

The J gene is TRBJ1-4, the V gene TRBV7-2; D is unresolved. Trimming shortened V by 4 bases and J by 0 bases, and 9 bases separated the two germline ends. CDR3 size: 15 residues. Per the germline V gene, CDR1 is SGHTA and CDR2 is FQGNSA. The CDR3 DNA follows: TGTGCCAGCAGCTCGGACGGATCAACTAATGAAAAACTGTTTTTT. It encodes CASSSDGSTNEKLFF. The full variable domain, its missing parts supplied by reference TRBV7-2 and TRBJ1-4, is GAGVSQSPSNKVTEKGKDVELRCDPISGHTALYWYRQSLGQGLEFLIYFQGNSAPDKSGLPSDRFSAERTGGSVSTLTIQRTQQEDSAVYLCASSSDGSTNEKLFFGSGTQLSVL.

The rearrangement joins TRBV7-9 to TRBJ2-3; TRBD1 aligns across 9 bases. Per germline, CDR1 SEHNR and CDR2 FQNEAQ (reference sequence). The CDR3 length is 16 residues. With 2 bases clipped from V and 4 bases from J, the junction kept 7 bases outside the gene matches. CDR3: CASSLNAGTGSDTQYF. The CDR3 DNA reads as TGTGCCAGCAGCTTAAACGCCGGGACAGGGTCAGATACGCAGTATTTT. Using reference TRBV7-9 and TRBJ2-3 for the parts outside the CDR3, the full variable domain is DTGVSQNPRHKITKRGQNVTFRCDPISEHNRLYWYRQTLGQGPEFLTYFQNEAQLEKSRLLSDRFSAERPKGSFSTLEIQRTEQGDSAMYLCASSLNAGTGSDTQYFGPGTRLTVL.

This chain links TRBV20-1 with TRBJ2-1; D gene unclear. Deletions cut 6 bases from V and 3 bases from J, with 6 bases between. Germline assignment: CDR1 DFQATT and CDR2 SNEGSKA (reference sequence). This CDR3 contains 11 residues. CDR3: CSAEGYNEQFF. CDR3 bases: TGCAGTGCCGAAGGCTACAATGAGCAGTTCTTC.

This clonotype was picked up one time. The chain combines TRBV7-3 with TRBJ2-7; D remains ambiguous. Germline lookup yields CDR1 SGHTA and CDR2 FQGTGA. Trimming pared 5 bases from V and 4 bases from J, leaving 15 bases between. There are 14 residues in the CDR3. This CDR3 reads CASSVTSTGYEQYF. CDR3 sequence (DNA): TGTGCCAGCAGCGTGACGTCGACTGGTTACGAGCAGTACTTC.

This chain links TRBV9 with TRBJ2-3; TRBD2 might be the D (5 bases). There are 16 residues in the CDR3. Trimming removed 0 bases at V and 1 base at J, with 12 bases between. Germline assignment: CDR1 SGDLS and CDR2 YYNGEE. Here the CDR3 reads CASSVGIGEGTDTQYF. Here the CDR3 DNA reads TGTGCCAGCAGCGTAGGTATCGGGGAAGGCACAGATACGCAGTATTTT.

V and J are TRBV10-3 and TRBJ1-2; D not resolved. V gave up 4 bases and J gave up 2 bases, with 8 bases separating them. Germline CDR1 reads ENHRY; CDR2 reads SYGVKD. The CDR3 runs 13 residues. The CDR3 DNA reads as TGTGCCATCAGTGGATCGGGGAACTATGGCTACACCTTC. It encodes CAISGSGNYGYTF.

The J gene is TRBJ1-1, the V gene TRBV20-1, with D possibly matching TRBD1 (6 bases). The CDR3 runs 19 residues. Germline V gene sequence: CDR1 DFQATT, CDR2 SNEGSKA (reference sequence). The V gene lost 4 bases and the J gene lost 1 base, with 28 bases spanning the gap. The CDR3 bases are TGCAGTGCTACGGGCGCAACCTACAGAAACAGGGCGGGGAACACTGAAGCTTTCTTT. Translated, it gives CSATGATYRNRAGNTEAFF.

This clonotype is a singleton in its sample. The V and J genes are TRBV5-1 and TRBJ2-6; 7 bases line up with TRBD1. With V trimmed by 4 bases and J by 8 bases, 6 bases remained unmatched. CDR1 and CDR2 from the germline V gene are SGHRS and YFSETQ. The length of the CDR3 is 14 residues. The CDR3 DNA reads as TGCGCCAGCAGCGATAGACAGGGCTCCAACGTCCTGACTTTC. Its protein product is CASSDRQGSNVLTF.

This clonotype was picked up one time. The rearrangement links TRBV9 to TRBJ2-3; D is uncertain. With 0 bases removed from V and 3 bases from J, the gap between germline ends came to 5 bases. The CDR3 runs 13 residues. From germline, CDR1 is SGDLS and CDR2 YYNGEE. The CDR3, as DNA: TGTGCCAGCAGCGTAGGTTGGACAGATACGCAGTATTTT. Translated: CASSVGWTDTQYF. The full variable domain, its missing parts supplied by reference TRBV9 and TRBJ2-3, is DSGVTQTPKHLITATGQRVTLRCSPRSGDLSVYWYQQSLDQGLQFLIQYYNGEERAKGNILERFSAQQFPDLHSELNLSSLELGDSALYFCASSVGWTDTQYFGPGTRLTVL.

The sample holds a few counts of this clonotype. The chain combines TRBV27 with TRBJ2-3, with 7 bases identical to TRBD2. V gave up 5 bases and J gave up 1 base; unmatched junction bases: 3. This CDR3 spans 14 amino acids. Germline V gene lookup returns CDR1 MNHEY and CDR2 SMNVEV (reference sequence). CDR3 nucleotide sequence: TGTGCCAGCAGTGGGCTAGCGGGCACAGATACGCAGTATTTT. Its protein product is CASSGLAGTDTQYF.

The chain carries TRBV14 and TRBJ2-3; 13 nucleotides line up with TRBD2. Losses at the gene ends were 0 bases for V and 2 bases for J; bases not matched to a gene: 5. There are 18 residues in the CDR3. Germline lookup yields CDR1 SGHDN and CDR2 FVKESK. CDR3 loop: CASSQEIGLAGVTDTQYF. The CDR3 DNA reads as TGTGCCAGCAGCCAAGAGATAGGACTAGCGGGGGTCACAGATACGCAGTATTTT.

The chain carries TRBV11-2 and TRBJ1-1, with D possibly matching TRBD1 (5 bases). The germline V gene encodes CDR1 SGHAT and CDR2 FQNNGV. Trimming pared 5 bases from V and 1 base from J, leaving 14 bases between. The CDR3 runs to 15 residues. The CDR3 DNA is TGTGCCAGCAGCCTAATGGGGGGATCGAACACTGAAGCTTTCTTT. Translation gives CASSLMGGSNTEAFF.

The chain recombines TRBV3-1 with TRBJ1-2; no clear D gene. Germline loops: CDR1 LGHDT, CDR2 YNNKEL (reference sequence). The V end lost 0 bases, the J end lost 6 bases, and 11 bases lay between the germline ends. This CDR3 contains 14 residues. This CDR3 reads CASSQDDSRDGYTF. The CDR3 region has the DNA TGTGCCAGCAGCCAAGACGATTCGAGGGATGGCTACACCTTC.

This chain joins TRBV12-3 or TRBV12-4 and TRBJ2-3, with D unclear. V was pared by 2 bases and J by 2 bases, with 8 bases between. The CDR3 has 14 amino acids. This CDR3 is CASSLKTSTDTQYF. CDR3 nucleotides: TGTGCCAGCAGTTTAAAGACCTCCACAGATACGCAGTATTTT.

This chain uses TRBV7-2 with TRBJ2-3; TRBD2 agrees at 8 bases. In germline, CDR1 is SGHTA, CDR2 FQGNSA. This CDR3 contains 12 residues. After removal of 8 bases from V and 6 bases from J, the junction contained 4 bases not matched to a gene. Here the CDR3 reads CASPAGGDTQYF. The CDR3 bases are TGTGCCAGCCCGGCGGGGGGTGATACGCAGTATTTT.

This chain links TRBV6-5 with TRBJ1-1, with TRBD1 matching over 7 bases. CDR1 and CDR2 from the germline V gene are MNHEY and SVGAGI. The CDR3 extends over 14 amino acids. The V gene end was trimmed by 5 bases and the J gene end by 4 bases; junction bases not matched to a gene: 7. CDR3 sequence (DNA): TGTGCCAGCAGTAAATACAGGGGTGGCACTGAAGCTTTCTTT. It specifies CASSKYRGGTEAFF.

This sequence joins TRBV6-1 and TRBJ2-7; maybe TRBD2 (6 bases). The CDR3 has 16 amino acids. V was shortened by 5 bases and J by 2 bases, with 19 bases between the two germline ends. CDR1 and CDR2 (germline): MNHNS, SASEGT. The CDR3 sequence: CASSLRFGGYTYEQYF. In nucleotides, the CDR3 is TGTGCCAGCAGTCTCCGTTTCGGGGGTTACACCTACGAGCAGTACTTC.

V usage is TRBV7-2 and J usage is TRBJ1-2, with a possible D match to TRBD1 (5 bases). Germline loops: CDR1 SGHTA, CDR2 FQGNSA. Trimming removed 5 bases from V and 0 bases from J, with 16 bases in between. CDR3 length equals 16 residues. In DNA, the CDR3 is TGTGCCAGCAGCCCGAGGACCCCGGGGCCTAACTATGGCTACACCTTC. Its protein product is CASSPRTPGPNYGYTF.

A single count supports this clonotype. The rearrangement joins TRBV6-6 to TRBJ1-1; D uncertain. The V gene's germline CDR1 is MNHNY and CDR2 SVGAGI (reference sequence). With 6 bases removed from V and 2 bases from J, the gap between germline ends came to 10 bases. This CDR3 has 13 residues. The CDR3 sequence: CASSYQLNTEAFF. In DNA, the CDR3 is TGTGCCAGCAGCTACCAGCTAAACACTGAAGCTTTCTTT.

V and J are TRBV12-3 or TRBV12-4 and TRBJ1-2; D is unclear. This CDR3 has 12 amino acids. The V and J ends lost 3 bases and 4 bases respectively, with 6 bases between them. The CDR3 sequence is CASSFNPYGYTF. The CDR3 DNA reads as TGTGCCAGCAGTTTTAATCCCTATGGCTACACCTTC.

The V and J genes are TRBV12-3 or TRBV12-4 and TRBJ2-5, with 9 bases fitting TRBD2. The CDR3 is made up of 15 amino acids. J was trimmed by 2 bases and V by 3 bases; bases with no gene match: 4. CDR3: CASSLNSGGQETQYF. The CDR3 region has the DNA TGTGCCAGCAGTTTGAATAGCGGGGGTCAAGAGACCCAGTACTTC.

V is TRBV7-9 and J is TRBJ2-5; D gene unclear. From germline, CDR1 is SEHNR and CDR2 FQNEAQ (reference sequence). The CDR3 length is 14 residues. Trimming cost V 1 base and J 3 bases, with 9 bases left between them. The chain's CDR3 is CASSLGSRKETQYF. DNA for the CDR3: TGTGCCAGCAGCTTAGGGTCAAGGAAAGAGACCCAGTACTTC. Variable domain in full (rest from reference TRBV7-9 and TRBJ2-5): DTGVSQNPRHKITKRGQNVTFRCDPISEHNRLYWYRQTLGQGPEFLTYFQNEAQLEKSRLLSDRFSAERPKGSFSTLEIQRTEQGDSAMYLCASSLGSRKETQYFGPGTRLLVL.

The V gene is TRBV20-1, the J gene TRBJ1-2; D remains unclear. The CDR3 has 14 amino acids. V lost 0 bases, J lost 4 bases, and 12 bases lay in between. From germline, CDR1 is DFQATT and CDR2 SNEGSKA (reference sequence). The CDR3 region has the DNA TGCAGTGCTAGAGATATCAGGTCCGGCTATGGCTACACCTTC. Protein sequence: CSARDIRSGYGYTF.

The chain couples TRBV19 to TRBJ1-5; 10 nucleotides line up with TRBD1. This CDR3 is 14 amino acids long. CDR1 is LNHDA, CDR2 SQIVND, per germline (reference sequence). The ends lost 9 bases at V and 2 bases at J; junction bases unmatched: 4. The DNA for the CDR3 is TGTGCCAGCGCCGGGACAGGGGGCAATCAGCCCCAGCATTTT. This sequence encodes CASAGTGGNQPQHF.

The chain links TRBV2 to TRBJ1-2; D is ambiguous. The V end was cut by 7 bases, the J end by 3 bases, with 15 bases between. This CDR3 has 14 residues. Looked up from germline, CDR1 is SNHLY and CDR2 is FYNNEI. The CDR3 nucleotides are TGTGCCAGCAATTTGGCCTCTGGGGACTATGGCTACACCTTC. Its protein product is CASNLASGDYGYTF. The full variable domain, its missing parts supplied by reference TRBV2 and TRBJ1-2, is EPEVTQTPSHQVTQMGQEVILRCVPISNHLYFYWYRQILGQKVEFLVSFYNNEISEKSEIFDDQFSVERPDGSNFTLKIRSTKLEDSAMYFCASNLASGDYGYTFGSGTRLTVV.

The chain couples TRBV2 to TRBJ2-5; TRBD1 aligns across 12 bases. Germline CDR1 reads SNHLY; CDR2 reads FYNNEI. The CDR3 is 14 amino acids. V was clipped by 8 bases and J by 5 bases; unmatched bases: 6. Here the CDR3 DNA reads TGTGCCAGCGGAGGGACAGGGGGCGGTGAGACCCAGTACTTC. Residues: CASGGTGGGETQYF.

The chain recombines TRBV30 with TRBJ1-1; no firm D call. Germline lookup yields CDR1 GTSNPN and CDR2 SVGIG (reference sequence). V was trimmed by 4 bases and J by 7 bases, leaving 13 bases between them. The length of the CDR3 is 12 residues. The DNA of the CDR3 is TGTGCCTGGACCCGCCCCATAAATGAAGCTTTCTTT. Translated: CAWTRPINEAFF.